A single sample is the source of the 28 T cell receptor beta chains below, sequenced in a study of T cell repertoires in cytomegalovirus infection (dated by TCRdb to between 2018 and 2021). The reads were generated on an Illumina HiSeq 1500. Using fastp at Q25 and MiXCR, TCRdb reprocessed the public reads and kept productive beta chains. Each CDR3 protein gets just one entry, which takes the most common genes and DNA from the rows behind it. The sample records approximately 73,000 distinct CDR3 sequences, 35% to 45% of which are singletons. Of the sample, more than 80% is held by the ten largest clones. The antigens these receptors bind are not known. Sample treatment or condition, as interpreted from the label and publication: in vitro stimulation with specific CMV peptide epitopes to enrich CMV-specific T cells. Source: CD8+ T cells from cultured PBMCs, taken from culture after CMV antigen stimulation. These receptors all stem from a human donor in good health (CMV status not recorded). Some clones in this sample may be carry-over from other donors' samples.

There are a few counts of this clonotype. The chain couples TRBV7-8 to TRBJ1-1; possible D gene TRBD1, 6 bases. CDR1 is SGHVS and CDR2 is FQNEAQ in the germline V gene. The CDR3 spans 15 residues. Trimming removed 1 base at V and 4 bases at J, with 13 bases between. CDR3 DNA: TGTGCCAGCAGCTTAGGGGCAGGGGTGGCCACTGAAGCTTTCTTT. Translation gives CASSLGAGVATEAFF.

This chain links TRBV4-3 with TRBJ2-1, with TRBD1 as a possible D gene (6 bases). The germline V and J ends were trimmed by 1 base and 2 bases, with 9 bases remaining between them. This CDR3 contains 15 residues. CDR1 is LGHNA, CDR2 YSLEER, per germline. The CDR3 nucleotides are TGCGCCAGCAGCCAAGGAAGGGGGACCTACAATGAGCAGTTCTTC. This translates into CASSQGRGTYNEQFF.

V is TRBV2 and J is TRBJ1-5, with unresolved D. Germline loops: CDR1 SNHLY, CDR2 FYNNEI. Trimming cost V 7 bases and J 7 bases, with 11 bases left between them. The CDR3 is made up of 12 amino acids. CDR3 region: CASKSETQPQHF. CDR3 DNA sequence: TGTGCCAGCAAATCTGAGACCCAGCCCCAGCATTTT.

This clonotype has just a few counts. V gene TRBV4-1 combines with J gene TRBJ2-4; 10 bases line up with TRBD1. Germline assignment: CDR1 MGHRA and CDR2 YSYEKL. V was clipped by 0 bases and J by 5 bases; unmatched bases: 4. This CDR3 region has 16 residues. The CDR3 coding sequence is TGCGCCAGCAGCCAAGATCTCGGGACAGGGGAAAACATTCAGTACTTC. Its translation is CASSQDLGTGENIQYF.

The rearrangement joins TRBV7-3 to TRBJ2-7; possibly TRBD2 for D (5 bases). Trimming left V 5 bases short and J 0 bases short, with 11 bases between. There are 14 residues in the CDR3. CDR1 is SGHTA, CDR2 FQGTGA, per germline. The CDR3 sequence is CASSELGSSYEQYF. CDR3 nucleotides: TGTGCCAGCAGCGAGTTGGGGAGCTCCTACGAGCAGTACTTC.

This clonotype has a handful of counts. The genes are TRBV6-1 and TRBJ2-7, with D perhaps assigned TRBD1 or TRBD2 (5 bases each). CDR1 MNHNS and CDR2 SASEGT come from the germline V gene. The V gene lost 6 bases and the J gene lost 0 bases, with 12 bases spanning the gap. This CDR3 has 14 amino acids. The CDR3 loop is CASRGPTHSYEQYF. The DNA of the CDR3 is TGTGCCAGCAGGGGACCGACACACTCCTACGAGCAGTACTTC.

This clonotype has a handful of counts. The CDR3 bases are TGTGCCAGCAGCTTTTGGCCCACATCCGGGTTCCAAGAGACCCAGTACTTC. Encoded protein: CASSFWPTSGFQETQYF. The chain joins TRBV11-2 to TRBJ2-5; no firm D call. The V end lost 3 bases, the J end lost 1 base, and 18 bases lay between the germline ends. Germline CDR1 reads SGHAT; CDR2 reads FQNNGV. This CDR3 contains 17 residues. Looking up the rest from reference TRBV11-2 and TRBJ2-5 gives the full variable domain: EAGVAQSPRYKIIEKRQSVAFWCNPISGHATLYWYQQILGQGPKLLIQFQNNGVVDDSQLPKDRFSAERLKGVDSTLKIQPAKLEDSAVYLCASSFWPTSGFQETQYFGPGTRLLVL.

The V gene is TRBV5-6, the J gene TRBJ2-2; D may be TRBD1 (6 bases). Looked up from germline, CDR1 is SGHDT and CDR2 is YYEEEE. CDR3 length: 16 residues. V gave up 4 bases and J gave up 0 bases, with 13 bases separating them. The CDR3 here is CASSKGVGANTGELFF. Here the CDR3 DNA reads TGTGCCAGCAGCAAGGGGGTTGGGGCGAACACCGGGGAGCTGTTTTTT.

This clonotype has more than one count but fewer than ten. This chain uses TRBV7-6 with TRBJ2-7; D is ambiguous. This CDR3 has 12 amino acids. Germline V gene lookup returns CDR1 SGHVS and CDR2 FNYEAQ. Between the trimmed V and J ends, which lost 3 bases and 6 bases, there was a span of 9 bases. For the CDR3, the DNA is TGTGCCAGCAGCTTTGTACCCGGCGAGCAGTACTTC. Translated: CASSFVPGEQYF.

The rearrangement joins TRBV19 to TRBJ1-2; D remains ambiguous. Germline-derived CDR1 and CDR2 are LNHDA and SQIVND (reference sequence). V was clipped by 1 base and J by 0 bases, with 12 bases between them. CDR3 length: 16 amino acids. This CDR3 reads CASSIGLGRANYGYTF. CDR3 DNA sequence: TGTGCCAGTAGTATAGGTCTCGGCAGAGCTAACTATGGCTACACCTTC.

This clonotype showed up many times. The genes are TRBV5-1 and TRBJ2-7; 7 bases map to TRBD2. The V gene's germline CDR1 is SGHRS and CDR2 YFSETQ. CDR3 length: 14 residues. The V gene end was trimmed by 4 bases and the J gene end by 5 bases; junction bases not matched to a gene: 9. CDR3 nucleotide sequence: TGCGCCAGCAGCCTGCGGGGAGGGCCCAACGAGCAGTACTTC. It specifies CASSLRGGPNEQYF.

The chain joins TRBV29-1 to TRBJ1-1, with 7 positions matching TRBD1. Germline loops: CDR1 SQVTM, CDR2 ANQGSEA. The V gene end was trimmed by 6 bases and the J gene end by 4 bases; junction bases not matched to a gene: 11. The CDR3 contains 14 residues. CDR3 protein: CSVLGGRSGTEAFF. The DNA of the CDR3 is TGCAGCGTCCTAGGGGGCCGCTCTGGCACTGAAGCTTTCTTT. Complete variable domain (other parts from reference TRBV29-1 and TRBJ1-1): SAVISQKPSRDICQRGTSLTIQCQVDSQVTMMFWYRQQPGQSLTLIATANQGSEATYESGFVIDKFPISRPNLTFSTLTVSNMSPEDSSIYLCSVLGGRSGTEAFFGQGTRLTVV.

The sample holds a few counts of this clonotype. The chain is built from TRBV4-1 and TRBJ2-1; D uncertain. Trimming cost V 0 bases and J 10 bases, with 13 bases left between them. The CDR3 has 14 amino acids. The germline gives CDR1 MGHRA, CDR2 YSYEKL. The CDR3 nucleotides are TGCGCCAGCAGCCAAGATCCTGGCCCAAAGGAGCAGTTCTTC. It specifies CASSQDPGPKEQFF.

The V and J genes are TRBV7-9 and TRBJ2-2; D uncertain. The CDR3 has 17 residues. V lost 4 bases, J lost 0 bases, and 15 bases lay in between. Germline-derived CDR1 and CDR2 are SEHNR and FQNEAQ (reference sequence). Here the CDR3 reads CASSSWGLLANTGELFF. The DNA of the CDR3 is TGTGCCAGCAGCTCCTGGGGTTTGTTGGCGAACACCGGGGAGCTGTTTTTT.

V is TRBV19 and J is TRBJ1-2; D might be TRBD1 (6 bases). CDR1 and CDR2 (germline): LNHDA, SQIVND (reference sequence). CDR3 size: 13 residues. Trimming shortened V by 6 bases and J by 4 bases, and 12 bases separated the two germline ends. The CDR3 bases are TGTGCCAGTAGCGGACAGCCCCTCTATGGCTACACCTTC. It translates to CASSGQPLYGYTF.

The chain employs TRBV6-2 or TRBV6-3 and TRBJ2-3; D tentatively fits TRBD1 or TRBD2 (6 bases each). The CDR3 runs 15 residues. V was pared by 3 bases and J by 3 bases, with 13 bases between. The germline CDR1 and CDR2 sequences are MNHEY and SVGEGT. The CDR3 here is CASSYMGGSTDTQYF. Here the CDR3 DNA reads TGTGCCAGCAGTTATATGGGGGGCTCGACAGATACGCAGTATTTT.

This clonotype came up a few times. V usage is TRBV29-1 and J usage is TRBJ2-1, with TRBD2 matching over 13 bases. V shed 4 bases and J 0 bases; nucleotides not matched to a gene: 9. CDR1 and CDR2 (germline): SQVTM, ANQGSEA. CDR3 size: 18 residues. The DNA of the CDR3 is TGCAGCGTTGGGGGACTAGCGGGGTCTAGGCTCTCCTACAATGAGCAGTTCTTC. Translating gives CSVGGLAGSRLSYNEQFF.

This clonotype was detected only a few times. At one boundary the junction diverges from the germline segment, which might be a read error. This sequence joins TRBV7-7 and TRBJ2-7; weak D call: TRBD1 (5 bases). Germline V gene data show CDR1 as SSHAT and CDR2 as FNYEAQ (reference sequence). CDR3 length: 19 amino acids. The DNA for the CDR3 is TGTGCTAGCAGCTTATCTTTCAGGGTGGCAAGAAAGCGAGTCTGCGAGCAGTACTTC. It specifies CASSLSFRVARKRVCEQYF.

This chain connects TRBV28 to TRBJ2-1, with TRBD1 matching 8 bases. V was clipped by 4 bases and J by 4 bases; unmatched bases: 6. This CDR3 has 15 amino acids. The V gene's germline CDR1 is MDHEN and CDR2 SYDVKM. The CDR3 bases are TGTGCCAGCAGTTATTCCGGGACAGGTTACAATGAGCAGTTCTTC. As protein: CASSYSGTGYNEQFF.

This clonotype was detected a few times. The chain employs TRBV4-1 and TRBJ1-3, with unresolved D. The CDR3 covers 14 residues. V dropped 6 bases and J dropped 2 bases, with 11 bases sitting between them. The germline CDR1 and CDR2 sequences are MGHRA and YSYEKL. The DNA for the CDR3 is TGCGCCAGCAGTTATACGATGGCTGGAAACACCATATATTTT. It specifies CASSYTMAGNTIYF.

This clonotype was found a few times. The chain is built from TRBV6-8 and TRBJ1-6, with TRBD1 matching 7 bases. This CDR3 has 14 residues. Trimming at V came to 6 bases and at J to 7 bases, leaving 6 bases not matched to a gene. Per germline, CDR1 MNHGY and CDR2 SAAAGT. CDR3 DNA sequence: TGTGCCAGCAGACGACAGGGACTAAATTCACCCCTCCACTTT. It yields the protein CASRRQGLNSPLHF.

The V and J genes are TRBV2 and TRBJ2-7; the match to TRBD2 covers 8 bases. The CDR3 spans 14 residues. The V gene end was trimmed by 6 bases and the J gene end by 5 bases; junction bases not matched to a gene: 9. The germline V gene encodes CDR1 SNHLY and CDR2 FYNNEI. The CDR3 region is CASRDTGTRDEQYF. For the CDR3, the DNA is TGTGCCAGCAGAGACACAGGGACTAGGGACGAGCAGTACTTC.

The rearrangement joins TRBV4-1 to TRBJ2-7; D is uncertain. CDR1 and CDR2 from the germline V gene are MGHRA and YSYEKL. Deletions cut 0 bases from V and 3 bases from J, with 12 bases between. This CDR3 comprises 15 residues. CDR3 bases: TGCGCCAGCAGCCAAGAAGGGTCACCAGGCTACGAGCAGTACTTC. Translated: CASSQEGSPGYEQYF.

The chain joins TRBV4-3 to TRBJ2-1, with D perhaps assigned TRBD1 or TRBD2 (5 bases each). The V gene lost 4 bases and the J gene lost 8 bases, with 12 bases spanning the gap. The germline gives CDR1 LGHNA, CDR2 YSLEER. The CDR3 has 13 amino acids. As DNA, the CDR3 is TGCGCCAGCAGCCCCCCTGGGGGTGATGAGCAGTTCTTC. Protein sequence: CASSPPGGDEQFF.

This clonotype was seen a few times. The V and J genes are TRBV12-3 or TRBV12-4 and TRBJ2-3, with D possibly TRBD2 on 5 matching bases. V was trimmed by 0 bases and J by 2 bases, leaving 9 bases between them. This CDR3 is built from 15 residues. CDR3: CASSLASGATDTQYF. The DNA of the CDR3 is TGTGCCAGCAGTTTAGCAAGCGGAGCCACAGATACGCAGTATTTT.

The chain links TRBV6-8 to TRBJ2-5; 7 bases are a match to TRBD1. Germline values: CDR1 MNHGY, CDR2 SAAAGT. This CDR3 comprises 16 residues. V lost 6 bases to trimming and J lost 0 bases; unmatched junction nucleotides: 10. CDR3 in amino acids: CASRLPGQLYQETQYF. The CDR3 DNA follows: TGTGCCAGCAGGTTACCGGGACAGCTTTACCAAGAGACCCAGTACTTC.

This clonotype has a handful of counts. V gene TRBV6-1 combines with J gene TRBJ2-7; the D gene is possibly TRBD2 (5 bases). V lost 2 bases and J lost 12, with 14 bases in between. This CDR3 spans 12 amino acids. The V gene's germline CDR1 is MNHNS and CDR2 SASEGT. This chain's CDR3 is CASSEPERDMYF. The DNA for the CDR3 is TGTGCCAGCAGTGAACCGGAGAGGGATATGTACTTC.

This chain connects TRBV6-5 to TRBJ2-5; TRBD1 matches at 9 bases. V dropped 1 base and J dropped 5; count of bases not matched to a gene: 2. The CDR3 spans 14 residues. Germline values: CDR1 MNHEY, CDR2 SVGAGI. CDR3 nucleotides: TGTGCCAGCAGTTACTGGACAGGGGAGGAGACCCAGTACTTC. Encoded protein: CASSYWTGEETQYF.